This paragraph covers one T cell receptor (beta chain) sequence. This entry comes from a study of blood T cell repertoires in COVID-19. Study background: The United States, Italy and Spain provided the acute and convalescent COVID-19 samples. PBMCs, B-cell-depleted T cells, or T cells provided the cDNA or gDNA that made up the material.

As processed by the authors: Using reference gene primer amplification, nucleated cell counts were estimated. Data came from immunoSEQ multiplex PCR; TCRdb stores just in-frame clones and leaves some out. V, J and clone size reflect that table, while D and trimming were determined from the DNA. There are fewer than 300,000 clones in the sample; more than 85% occur only once, and under 3% lies in the top ten. With 7 bases removed from V and 7 bases from J, the gap between germline ends came to 15 bases. From germline, CDR1 is MNHEY and CDR2 SVGAGI. There are 13 residues in the CDR3. Those enrolled in Seattle joined during active infection and were followed longitudinally afterward.

The sequence came from a person aged 18 to 29 with COVID-19, enrolled during active disease. Source material: peripheral blood. The rearrangement uses TRBV6-5 and TRBJ2-3, with D maybe TRBD1 (6 bases). CDR3 loop: CASTEGVENTQYF. The CDR3 nucleotides are TGTGCCAGCACCGAGGGGGTGGAAAATACGCAGTATTTT.